Presented here are 14 T cell receptor beta chains from one specimen sequenced in a study of spatial heterogeneity in lung cancer. Whole-study results and caveats: Expanded alpha and beta TCR counts within tumors tracked tumor mutation counts.

Time point here: sample taken at primary tumor resection. What these receptors recognize is not known. TCRdb processed the 5' RACE reads anew with MiXCR; each CDR3 protein has one entry. The data contain about 100,000 distinct CDR3 sequences, 3.5% to 5% of them singletons. Sequenced here: lung tumor tissue, sampled at surgery. The origin of the receptors is a male donor with early-stage non-small cell lung cancer.

This clonotype was seen many times. The V call is TRBV6-5, the J call TRBJ2-7, with unresolved D. The germline V and J ends were trimmed by 6 bases and 7 bases, with 22 bases remaining between them. Germline V gene data show CDR1 as MNHEY and CDR2 as SVGAGI. The CDR3 spans 15 residues. CDR3 residues: CASRDVGHSTKEQYF. CDR3 in DNA: TGTGCCAGCAGAGACGTGGGTCACAGCACTAAGGAGCAGTACTTC.

This clonotype was counted at least ten times. The genes are TRBV18 and TRBJ1-4; 7 nucleotides align to TRBD1. Trimming at V came to 4 bases and at J to 5 bases, leaving 4 bases not matched to a gene. CDR1 KGHSH and CDR2 LQKENI come from the germline V gene. The length of the CDR3 is 14 residues. CDR3 nucleotides: TGTGCCAGCTCACTGGGACAGCAAAATGAAAAACTGTTTTTT. Protein: CASSLGQQNEKLFF.

In this sample, this clonotype turned up many times. This sequence joins TRBV7-9 and TRBJ1-3; 8 nucleotides align to TRBD1. There are 16 residues in the CDR3. CDR1 and CDR2 (germline): SEHNR, FQNEAQ (reference sequence). Trimming at V came to 5 bases and at J to 1 base, leaving 7 bases not matched to a gene. CDR3 sequence reads: CASSRGQAFSGNTIYF. The CDR3 nucleotides read TGTGCCAGCAGCCGGGGACAGGCCTTTTCTGGAAACACCATATATTTT.

The table lists this clonotype with many counts. The chain has TRBV4-1 and TRBJ1-5, with D possibly TRBD1 on 5 matching bases. Trimming removed 1 base at V and 9 bases at J, with 10 bases between. This CDR3 is built from 13 residues. Germline loops: CDR1 MGHRA, CDR2 YSYEKL. The DNA of the CDR3 is TGCGCCAGCAGCCAAGTGCGTGGGGGGCCCCAGCATTTT. Its protein product is CASSQVRGGPQHF.

This clonotype was picked up many times. The genes are TRBV2 and TRBJ2-2; TRBD2 might be the D (5 bases). Germline CDR1 reads SNHLY; CDR2 reads FYNNEI. V gave up 6 bases and J gave up 5 bases, with 16 bases separating them. The CDR3 covers 15 residues. CDR3 amino acids: CASRGSGGGTGELFF. CDR3 coding DNA: TGTGCCAGCAGAGGAAGCGGTGGCGGTACCGGGGAGCTGTTTTTT.

V and J are TRBV10-1 and TRBJ2-3; 9 bases map to TRBD2. The CDR3 runs 14 residues. CDR1 and CDR2 (germline): WNHNN, SYGVQD (reference sequence). With V trimmed by 8 bases and J by 6 bases, 9 bases remained unmatched. The CDR3 bases are TGCGCCAGCTCTGGCGGGAGGGCCTCGGATACGCAGTATTTT. This codes for CASSGGRASDTQYF.

The sample holds many counts of this clonotype. The chain joins TRBV5-6 to TRBJ2-1; 8 nucleotides line up with TRBD2. The V gene end was trimmed by 5 bases and the J gene end by 10 bases; junction bases not matched to a gene: 8. The CDR3 is 13 amino acids. Germline CDR1 reads SGHDT; CDR2 reads YYEEEE. The DNA for the CDR3 is TGTGCCAGCAGTCGAGCCGGGACTAGGGAGCAGTTCTTC. Encoded protein: CASSRAGTREQFF.

In its sample, this clonotype was seen many times. The DNA of the CDR3 is TGTGCCAGCAGTCTGGGGACTAGCGGGGAAGGTGTTACGCAGTATTTT. It is translated as CASSLGTSGEGVTQYF. This chain connects TRBV28 to TRBJ2-3, with 13 bases matching TRBD2. V lost 5 bases, J lost 8 bases, and 10 bases stayed unmatched. The germline CDR1 and CDR2 sequences are MDHEN and SYDVKM. The length of the CDR3 is 16 residues. Combining the CDR3 with reference TRBV28 and TRBJ2-3 gives the whole variable domain DVKVTQSSRYLVKRTGEKVFLECVQDMDHENMFWYRQDPGLGLRLIYFSYDVKMKEKGDIPEGYSVSREKKERFSLILESASTNQTSMYLCASSLGTSGEGVTQYFGPGTRLTVL.

Many counts were recorded for this clonotype. The CDR3 DNA is TGTGCCAGCTGGTCGAGGCAGGGTAATTCCGGGGAGCTGTTTTTT. It encodes CASWSRQGNSGELFF. This sequence joins TRBV6-6 and TRBJ2-2; maybe TRBD1 (5 bases). This CDR3 spans 15 amino acids. V lost 8 bases to trimming and J lost 6 bases, with 19 bases between them. Germline CDR1 is MNHNY and CDR2 is SVGAGI (reference sequence).

This clonotype was counted at least ten times. This chain joins TRBV3-1 and TRBJ2-7; D uncertain. The germline V and J ends were trimmed by 4 bases and 3 bases, with 13 bases remaining between them. The CDR3 extends over 14 amino acids. Germline V lookup: CDR1 LGHDT, CDR2 YNNKEL (reference sequence). CDR3 region: CASSRRPTDYEQYF. DNA for the CDR3: TGTGCCAGCAGCCGTAGACCTACTGACTACGAGCAGTACTTC.

This clonotype has a count of ten or more. The chain couples TRBV9 to TRBJ1-1; no clear D. The V and J ends lost 1 base and 1 base respectively, with 11 bases between them. CDR3 size: 15 residues. Germline assignment: CDR1 SGDLS and CDR2 YYNGEE. The CDR3 DNA sequence: TGTGCCAGCAGCGTAACCACCACGGAGAACACTGAAGCTTTCTTT. Amino acid sequence: CASSVTTTENTEAFF.

This clonotype occurred many times. This rearrangement joins TRBV5-1 to TRBJ1-1; D is undetermined. The germline CDR1 and CDR2 sequences are SGHRS and YFSETQ. This CDR3 spans 16 amino acids. V was shortened by 1 base and J by 0 bases, with 13 bases between the two germline ends. The CDR3 DNA is TGCGCCAGCAGCTTGTATGAGGGAATTATGAACACTGAAGCTTTCTTT. It is translated as CASSLYEGIMNTEAFF.

This clonotype came up many times. This chain joins TRBV4-2 and TRBJ2-7, with 8 bases identical to TRBD1. The CDR3 contains 15 residues. In germline, CDR1 is LGHNA, CDR2 YNFKEQ. The ends lost 4 bases at V and 2 bases at J; junction bases unmatched: 7. Written as DNA, the CDR3 is TGTGCCAGCAGCCTAACCGGGACAGGAGCCTACGAGCAGTACTTC. Translating it yields CASSLTGTGAYEQYF.

This clonotype has more than one count but fewer than ten. The chain recombines TRBV29-1 with TRBJ2-7; 9 bases are a match to TRBD1. J lost 4 bases, V lost 5 bases, and 3 bases had no gene match. This CDR3 is built from 12 residues. Germline V gene data show CDR1 as SQVTM and CDR2 as ANQGSEA. CDR3 region: CSVRDREYEQYF. In DNA form, the CDR3 reads TGCAGCGTTAGGGACAGGGAGTACGAGCAGTACTTC.